The 23 T cell receptor beta chains reported below all come from one sample, sequenced in a study of metastatic and nonmetastatic thyroid tumors. No treatment had been given to any patient before thyroid surgery. TCRdb ran MiXCR on the PCR reads. The data hold about 5,000 clones, with approximately 30% observed a single time. The material sequenced was adjacent normal tissue. The receptor source for this set is a female donor with papillary thyroid cancer or a benign thyroid nodule (not recorded which). Some clones in this sample may be carry-over from other donors' samples.

The chain joins TRBV6-1 to TRBJ2-7, with 8 bases fitting TRBD1. J lost 3 bases, V lost 5 bases, and 15 bases had no gene match. The CDR3 has 17 amino acids. Germline V CDR1 and CDR2: MNHNS, SASEGT. CDR3 residues: CASSQTHRDRPLYEQYF. The CDR3 coding sequence is TGTGCCAGCAGTCAAACCCATAGGGACAGGCCCCTCTACGAGCAGTACTTC.

The CDR3 sequence: CASRRDRAANEQYF. In nucleotides, the CDR3 is TGTGCCAGCCGGAGGGACAGGGCTGCCAACGAGCAGTACTTC. The chain couples TRBV28 to TRBJ2-7; 9 positions match TRBD1. V lost 8 bases, J lost 5 bases, and 10 bases stayed unmatched. This CDR3 has 14 amino acids. Germline values: CDR1 MDHEN, CDR2 SYDVKM.

The chain employs TRBV11-3 and TRBJ1-1; maybe TRBD1 (5 bases). Germline CDR1 is SGHNT and CDR2 is YENEEA. Between the trimmed V and J ends, which lost 2 bases and 3 bases, there was a span of 7 bases. The CDR3 totals 13 residues. The CDR3 DNA reads TGTGCCAGCAGCTTATGGGGGTACACTGAAGCTTTCTTT. Translating gives CASSLWGYTEAFF.

By sample fraction, this clone is medium-sized. V gene TRBV20-1 combines with J gene TRBJ2-1; D gene uncertain. This CDR3 comprises 13 residues. Germline V gene sequence: CDR1 DFQATT, CDR2 SNEGSKA (reference sequence). With 3 bases removed from V and 6 bases from J, the gap between germline ends came to 12 bases. The CDR3 region is CSASQRLLNEQFF. As DNA, the CDR3 is TGCAGTGCTAGTCAAAGACTTCTCAATGAGCAGTTCTTC.

Judged by abundance, this clone is medium-sized. V usage is TRBV5-1 and J usage is TRBJ2-3; unclear D gene. V lost 2 bases and J 6 bases, leaving 16 bases between the germline ends. The CDR3 extends over 15 amino acids. The germline V gene encodes CDR1 SGHRS and CDR2 YFSETQ. The CDR3 sequence is CASSLRLVNPDTQYF. The CDR3 DNA reads TGCGCCAGCAGCTTAAGGCTCGTTAATCCGGATACGCAGTATTTT.

The rearrangement links TRBV5-4 to TRBJ2-3; D perhaps matches TRBD1 (6 bases). Trimming cost V 4 bases and J 2 bases, with 14 bases left between them. Germline CDR1 reads SGHNT; CDR2 reads YYREEE (reference sequence). CDR3 length: 15 residues. CDR3 DNA: TGTGCCAGCAGCCCAGGGGCCGATATCACAGATACGCAGTATTTT. Translation gives CASSPGADITDTQYF.

This rearrangement joins TRBV27 to TRBJ2-5; no definite D call. CDR3 length: 14 residues. Trimming stripped 0 bases from V and 4 bases from J, with 9 bases between. From germline, CDR1 is MNHEY and CDR2 SMNVEV (reference sequence). The CDR3: CASSLSSSRETQYF. The DNA of the CDR3 is TGTGCCAGCAGTTTATCGAGTAGCCGAGAGACCCAGTACTTC.

This clone is classed as medium-sized. CDR3 sequence (DNA): TGTGCCAGCAGCTTAGGTCCTAGCAGCAAAAACATTCAGTACTTC. Its protein is CASSLGPSSKNIQYF. This chain uses TRBV11-2 with TRBJ2-4, with a possible D match to TRBD2 (5 bases). Per the germline V gene, CDR1 is SGHAT and CDR2 is FQNNGV. Trimming took off 1 base at V and 3 bases at J, with 10 bases between the two ends. The CDR3 loop spans 15 amino acids. Filled out from reference TRBV11-2 and TRBJ2-4, the complete variable domain reads EAGVAQSPRYKIIEKRQSVAFWCNPISGHATLYWYQQILGQGPKLLIQFQNNGVVDDSQLPKDRFSAERLKGVDSTLKIQPAKLEDSAVYLCASSLGPSSKNIQYFGAGTRLSVL.

This clone is termed large. The chain couples TRBV20-1 to TRBJ2-5; the match to TRBD2 covers 11 bases. V lost 5 bases, J lost 0 bases, and 5 bases stayed unmatched. This CDR3 comprises 15 residues. In germline, CDR1 is DFQATT, CDR2 SNEGSKA (reference sequence). The CDR3, as DNA: TGCAGTGCTGCTACTAGCGGGGGTTACCAAGAGACCCAGTACTTC. Protein: CSAATSGGYQETQYF.

The V and J genes are TRBV11-3 and TRBJ1-4; D remains ambiguous. This CDR3 contains 16 residues. CDR1 and CDR2 from the germline V gene are SGHNT and YENEEA. Deletions cut 1 base from V and 5 bases from J, with 14 bases between. As DNA, the CDR3 is TGTGCCAGCAGCTTAGGTGGCGGGCCAAGGAATGAAAAACTGTTTTTT. As protein: CASSLGGGPRNEKLFF.

This clone was observed a handful of times. The CDR3 does not close with the conserved phenylalanine or tryptophan, likely indicating a read error. This chain uses TRBV2 with TRBJ1-2; D not certain. The CDR3 has 12 amino acids. CDR1 and CDR2 (germline): SNHLY, FYNNEI. CDR3 in DNA: TGTGCCAGCAGTGAAAAGAACTATAGCTACACCCTC. It translates to CASSEKNYSYTL.

The rearrangement joins TRBV7-2 to TRBJ1-5, with TRBD1 matching over 9 bases. The length of the CDR3 is 14 residues. The germline V gene encodes CDR1 SGHTA and CDR2 FQGNSA. Trimming removed 4 bases from V and 8 bases from J; junction bases left unmatched: 6. CDR3 sequence (DNA): TGTGCCAGCAGCTATACAGGGGGCGCTAAGCCCCAGCATTTT. Translating gives CASSYTGGAKPQHF.

The chain recombines TRBV11-2 with TRBJ1-1, with D possibly TRBD1 on 5 matching bases. With 5 bases removed from V and 6 bases from J, the gap between germline ends came to 13 bases. This CDR3 region has 13 residues. The germline gives CDR1 SGHAT, CDR2 FQNNGV. The CDR3 DNA sequence: TGTGCCAGCAGCCAGAGCCAGGGTGCTGAAGCTTTCTTT. Its protein is CASSQSQGAEAFF.

This clone is classed as large (0.1 to 1%). This chain joins TRBV5-1 and TRBJ2-3; 7 bases align to TRBD2. The V segment lost 1 base and the J segment 2 bases; nucleotides outside the gene matches: 7. Germline assignment: CDR1 SGHRS and CDR2 YFSETQ. There are 16 residues in the CDR3. This CDR3 is CASSLWGRADTDTQYF. CDR3 nucleotide sequence: TGCGCCAGCAGCTTGTGGGGGAGGGCCGACACAGATACGCAGTATTTT.

This clone is medium-sized in the sample. V is TRBV12-3 or TRBV12-4 and J is TRBJ2-6; D may be TRBD2 (5 bases). The CDR3 runs 16 residues. Trimming removed 1 base from V and 2 bases from J, with 9 bases in between. CDR3 in DNA: TGTGCCAGCAGTTTAGATTCCGGGGCTGGGGCCAACGTCCTGACTTTC. It translates to CASSLDSGAGANVLTF.

This clone was counted a single time. The chain joins TRBV9 to TRBJ1-5; the match to TRBD1 covers 9 bases. V lost 8 bases and J lost 3; bases outside the gene matches: 6. The CDR3 has 14 residues. Germline CDR1 SGDLS, CDR2 YYNGEE. CDR3 nucleotide sequence: TGTGCCAGGTATGGGGACAGGGACAATCAGCCCCAGCATTTT. This sequence encodes CARYGDRDNQPQHF. Complete variable domain (other parts from reference TRBV9 and TRBJ1-5): DSGVTQTPKHLITATGQRVTLRCSPRSGDLSVYWYQQSLDQGLQFLIQYYNGEERAKGNILERFSAQQFPDLHSELNLSSLELGDSALYFCARYGDRDNQPQHFGDGTRLSIL.

The rearrangement links TRBV5-1 to TRBJ1-1; possibly TRBD1 for D (6 bases). Trimming removed 3 bases at V and 5 bases at J, with 17 bases between. CDR1 SGHRS and CDR2 YFSETQ come from the germline V gene. This CDR3 is 15 amino acids long. The chain's CDR3 is CASSSEGGVNTEAFF. Written as DNA, the CDR3 is TGCGCCAGCAGCTCCGAGGGGGGGGTAAATACTGAAGCTTTCTTT. The whole variable domain, filled in from reference TRBV5-1 and TRBJ1-1, reads KAGVTQTPRYLIKTRGQQVTLSCSPISGHRSVSWYQQTPGQGLQFLFEYFSETQRNKGNFPGRFSGRQFSNSRSEMNVSTLELGDSALYLCASSSEGGVNTEAFFGQGTRLTVV.

This clone is labeled medium-sized. The rearrangement uses TRBV12-3 or TRBV12-4 and TRBJ2-3; TRBD1 is a possible D gene (6 bases). V was clipped by 7 bases and J by 8 bases, with 25 bases between them. This CDR3 spans 16 amino acids. The CDR3 sequence is CASTLGWGRVPTTQYF. The CDR3, as DNA: TGTGCCAGCACCCTCGGTTGGGGGCGGGTGCCTACTACGCAGTATTTT.

This clone has just a few counts. The CDR3 loop reads CARASGKETQYF. CDR3 DNA sequence: TGTGCCAGGGCCAGCGGGAAAGAGACCCAGTACTTC. The chain couples TRBV19 to TRBJ2-5, with TRBD2 matching 7 bases. The CDR3 is 12 amino acids. Germline trimming cut 9 bases from V and 3 bases from J; bases unmatched to any gene: 4. Germline V gene data show CDR1 as LNHDA and CDR2 as SQIVND (reference sequence).

This clone qualifies as large. The chain combines TRBV6-1 with TRBJ1-5, with 8 bases that match TRBD1. The germline gives CDR1 MNHNS, CDR2 SASEGT. J lost 2 bases, V lost 1 base, and 1 base had no gene match. This CDR3 is 15 amino acids long. CDR3 sequence reads: CASSEVTGGNQPQHF. The DNA for the CDR3 is TGTGCCAGCAGTGAAGTGACAGGGGGCAATCAGCCCCAGCATTTT.

By sample fraction, this clone is medium-sized. The rearrangement links TRBV27 to TRBJ2-3; D gene unclear. This CDR3 has 12 residues. The V end lost 5 bases, the J end lost 5 bases, and 8 bases lay between the germline ends. Germline CDR1 and CDR2: MNHEY and SMNVEV (reference sequence). CDR3 in DNA: TGTGCCAGCAGTCCAACAAAAGATACGCAGTATTTT. Translated, it gives CASSPTKDTQYF.

This clone is labeled medium-sized. This chain connects TRBV10-2 to TRBJ2-3, with TRBD1 matching over 8 bases. Trimming cost V 6 bases and J 3 bases; bases outside gene matches: 5. Germline values: CDR1 WSHSY, CDR2 SAAADI. CDR3 length: 14 residues. As DNA, the CDR3 is TGCGCCAGCAGCGGACAGGGTCGGACAGATACGCAGTATTTT. Protein: CASSGQGRTDTQYF.

This clone has only a few counts. The chain joins TRBV2 to TRBJ2-7, with 11 bases fitting TRBD1. The germline V gene has CDR1 SNHLY and CDR2 FYNNEI. This CDR3 spans 12 amino acids. V gave up 6 bases and J gave up 12 bases; unmatched junction bases: 7. The CDR3 sequence is CASRDRGLSTYF. The CDR3 coding sequence is TGTGCCAGCAGGGACAGGGGGCTAAGCACGTACTTC. The complete variable domain, with remaining parts taken from reference TRBV2 and TRBJ2-7, reads EPEVTQTPSHQVTQMGQEVILRCVPISNHLYFYWYRQILGQKVEFLVSFYNNEISEKSEIFDDQFSVERPDGSNFTLKIRSTKLEDSAMYFCASRDRGLSTYFGPGTRLTVT.